These 7 T cell receptor beta chains were all obtained from the same sample, sequenced in a study of shared clonotypes between healthy human individuals. The table came from immunoSEQ multiplex PCR; TCRdb's copy has only in-frame clones and leaves some out. The sample includes almost 750,000 clones, 72% of them seen just once. Sequenced material: memory CD4+ T cells sorted from blood. Described subset: CD45RA-negative fraction. These receptors originate from a woman aged 25-40 years in good health.

The V and J genes are TRBV5-4 and TRBJ2-6; no reliable D call. Between the trimmed V and J ends, which lost 0 bases and 0 bases, there was a span of 4 bases. Germline V gene sequence: CDR1 SGHNT, CDR2 YYREEE (reference sequence). The CDR3 spans 15 residues. This CDR3 reads CASSLGHSGANVLTF. The CDR3 nucleotides are TGTGCCAGCAGCTTGGGCCACTCTGGGGCCAACGTCCTGACTTTC. Combining the CDR3 with reference TRBV5-4 and TRBJ2-6 gives the whole variable domain ETGVTQSPTHLIKTRGQQVTLRCSSQSGHNTVSWYQQALGQGPQFIFQYYREEENGRGNFPPRFSGLQFPNYSSELNVNALELDDSALYLCASSLGHSGANVLTFGAGSRLTVL.

The CDR3 here is CASSIALNTEAFF. CDR3 coding DNA: TGTGCCAGTAGTATAGCTCTTAACACTGAAGCTTTCTTT. The rearrangement links TRBV19 to TRBJ1-1; D is unresolved. The CDR3 covers 13 residues. Trimming shortened V by 1 base and J by 2 bases, and 5 bases separated the two germline ends. Per the germline V gene, CDR1 is LNHDA and CDR2 is SQIVND (reference sequence).

This chain connects TRBV11-2 to TRBJ1-5; 9 bases match TRBD1. This CDR3 has 16 amino acids. The germline V gene encodes CDR1 SGHAT and CDR2 FQNNGV. Losses at the gene ends were 5 bases for V and 1 base for J; bases not matched to a gene: 6. As DNA, the CDR3 is TGTGCCAGCAGCACCTTCGGGACAGGGAGCAATCAGCCCCAGCATTTT. Translation: CASSTFGTGSNQPQHF.

The genes are TRBV11-2 and TRBJ2-3; D gene ambiguous. The CDR3 contains 14 residues. CDR1 and CDR2 (germline): SGHAT, FQNNGV. Trimming removed 5 bases at V and 3 bases at J, with 12 bases between. CDR3 region: CASSPSSPTDTQYF. The CDR3 nucleotides are TGTGCCAGCAGCCCCTCGTCCCCAACAGATACGCAGTATTTT.

The chain recombines TRBV10-3 with TRBJ2-5, with 7 bases aligning to TRBD2. The ends lost 5 bases at V and 0 bases at J; junction bases unmatched: 3. The CDR3 totals 14 residues. CDR1 is ENHRY, CDR2 SYGVKD, per germline. The CDR3 here is CAISPSGNQETQYF. The CDR3 bases are TGTGCCATCAGTCCTAGCGGAAACCAAGAGACCCAGTACTTC.

A word on this clone: This may come from a read error, since a much larger clone is one base off. In the same sample, other DNA sequences code for this CDR3. The rearrangement uses TRBV28 and TRBJ1-1; no clear D gene. The germline gives CDR1 MDHEN, CDR2 SYDVKM. Trimming shortened V by 3 bases and J by 2 bases, and 1 base separated the two germline ends. This CDR3 has 11 amino acids. In DNA form, the CDR3 reads TGTGCCAGCAGTTTTAACACTGAAGCTTTCTTT. Translation: CASSFNTEAFF.

The CDR3 sequence is CSVRERVEQFF. In DNA form, the CDR3 reads TGCAGCGTCCGGGAGAGGGTTGAGCAGTTCTTC. The rearrangement uses TRBV29-1 and TRBJ2-1, with a weak D call TRBD2 (6 bases). This CDR3 comprises 11 residues. V shed 6 bases and J shed 9 bases, with 12 bases lying between them. Germline assignment: CDR1 SQVTM and CDR2 ANQGSEA.